The 11 T cell receptor beta chains in this list originate from one sample, sequenced in a study of vaccination effects on CD4 cells after COVID-19. Using viral peptide pools, the ViraFEST assay grew out antigen-specific CD4+ T cells prior to sequencing. With around ten days of culture completed, CD4+ T cells were isolated. People in the vaccine group had not been infected with SARS-CoV-2 before, and their nucleocapsid antibodies were negative. Their target antigens are unknown. The assay was immunoSEQ multiplex PCR, and TCRdb's table has in-frame clones only and misses some. Here the sample spans 20,000 to 25,000 clones, 55% to 75% being singletons. The sample here was CD4+ T cells from PBMCs cultured with HCoV-NL63 spike peptides, taken before COVID-19 vaccination. All receptors derive from a human donor who received a COVID-19 vaccine.

The V and J genes are TRBV5-6 and TRBJ2-1; D is unclear. Germline V gene lookup returns CDR1 SGHDT and CDR2 YYEEEE. Trimming pared 7 bases from V and 4 bases from J, leaving 18 bases between. CDR3 length equals 15 residues. The CDR3 DNA sequence: TGTGCCAGCTCCCGGCGCTCCCCCTCTTACAATGAGCAGTTCTTC. Protein: CASSRRSPSYNEQFF. The full variable domain, rest sourced from reference TRBV5-6 and TRBJ2-1, is DAGVTQSPTHLIKTRGQQVTLRCSPKSGHDTVSWYQQALGQGPQFIFQYYEEEERQRGNFPDRFSGHQFPNYSSELNVNALLLGDSALYLCASSRRSPSYNEQFFGPGTRLTVL.

The genes are TRBV12-5 and TRBJ1-1, with a tentative D call TRBD1 (5 bases). The CDR3 sequence is 18 residues long. Trimming removed 3 bases at V and 1 base at J, with 21 bases between. Germline V gene data show CDR1 as LGHNT and CDR2 as FRNRAP. The CDR3 DNA sequence: TGTGCTAGTGGTTTCATTTTACGGGCAGGGTCACGGAACACTGAAGCTTTCTTT. It translates to CASGFILRAGSRNTEAFF.

This clone turned up a few times. This chain joins TRBV2 and TRBJ1-1; no reliable D call. Germline V gene sequence: CDR1 SNHLY, CDR2 FYNNEI. The CDR3 sequence is 14 residues long. The V end lost 3 bases, the J end lost 0 bases, and 8 bases lay between the germline ends. CDR3 bases: TGTGCCAGCAGTGACAGCTTATTGAACACTGAAGCTTTCTTT. It encodes CASSDSLLNTEAFF.

V and J are TRBV7-9 and TRBJ1-1; D is possibly TRBD1 (5 bases). In germline, CDR1 is SEHNR, CDR2 FQNEAQ (reference sequence). The CDR3 extends over 18 amino acids. V was shortened by 1 base and J by 0 bases, with 18 bases between the two germline ends. The CDR3 reads CASSLVYMGRALNTEAFF. The CDR3 DNA sequence: TGTGCCAGCAGCTTAGTCTATATGGGGCGGGCGTTGAACACTGAAGCTTTCTTT.

The chain links TRBV19 to TRBJ1-5; weak D call: TRBD1 (6 bases). Germline V gene sequence: CDR1 LNHDA, CDR2 SQIVND (reference sequence). Trimming stripped 3 bases from V and 7 bases from J, with 16 bases between. This CDR3 contains 15 residues. CDR3 sequence: CASSMTWGALQPQHF. The CDR3 DNA sequence: TGTGCCAGTAGTATGACTTGGGGGGCTCTACAGCCCCAGCATTTT.

The rearrangement joins TRBV30 to TRBJ2-1, with D perhaps TRBD1 (6 bases). Germline V CDR1 and CDR2: GTSNPN, SVGIG (reference sequence). This CDR3 spans 14 amino acids. Trimming removed 7 bases from V and 6 bases from J, with 19 bases in between. CDR3 sequence (DNA): TGTGCCTCCCCGATCAGGGACACGGGCAATGAGCAGTTCTTC. This codes for CASPIRDTGNEQFF.

This clone was seen a handful of times. V is TRBV30 and J is TRBJ1-5, with TRBD1 as a possible D gene (5 bases). CDR1 and CDR2 (germline): GTSNPN, SVGIG (reference sequence). The CDR3 is 13 residues long. Trimming removed 3 bases from V and 3 bases from J, with 9 bases in between. The CDR3 sequence: CAWRRDLNQPQHF. Here the CDR3 DNA reads TGTGCCTGGAGACGGGACCTCAATCAGCCCCAGCATTTT.

This clone was observed once. V usage is TRBV13 and J usage is TRBJ2-3; TRBD2 agrees at 10 bases. Looked up from germline, CDR1 is PRHDT and CDR2 is FYEKMQ (reference sequence). V lost 5 bases to trimming and J lost 4 bases; unmatched junction nucleotides: 0. The CDR3 extends over 13 amino acids. The chain's CDR3 is CASSLAGADTQYF. The CDR3 nucleotides read TGTGCCAGCAGCCTAGCGGGAGCAGATACGCAGTATTTT.

The J gene is TRBJ2-7, the V gene TRBV19; D is unresolved. This CDR3 has 15 amino acids. Germline lookup yields CDR1 LNHDA and CDR2 SQIVND (reference sequence). The V end was cut by 6 bases, the J end by 1 base, with 16 bases between. CDR3 in DNA: TGTGCCAGTAGCCCAACCTGGACGGAATCCTACGAGCAGTACTTC. As protein: CASSPTWTESYEQYF.

V usage is TRBV7-2 and J usage is TRBJ1-2; D is possibly TRBD1 (5 bases). The V and J ends lost 1 base and 11 bases respectively, with 20 bases between them. The germline CDR1 and CDR2 sequences are SGHTA and FQGNSA. CDR3 length: 15 amino acids. CDR3 region: CASSLGSGGNTGYTF. For the CDR3, the DNA is TGTGCCAGCAGCTTAGGGTCTGGGGGGAACACCGGATACACCTTC.

The gene calls are TRBV30 and TRBJ1-6; 12 bases line up with TRBD1. J lost 3 bases, V lost 4 bases, and 7 bases had no gene match. CDR3 length equals 17 residues. The germline V gene has CDR1 GTSNPN and CDR2 SVGIG (reference sequence). CDR3 region: CAWTPGTGGFYNSPLHF. CDR3 coding DNA: TGTGCCTGGACCCCCGGGACAGGGGGCTTCTATAATTCACCCCTCCACTTT.